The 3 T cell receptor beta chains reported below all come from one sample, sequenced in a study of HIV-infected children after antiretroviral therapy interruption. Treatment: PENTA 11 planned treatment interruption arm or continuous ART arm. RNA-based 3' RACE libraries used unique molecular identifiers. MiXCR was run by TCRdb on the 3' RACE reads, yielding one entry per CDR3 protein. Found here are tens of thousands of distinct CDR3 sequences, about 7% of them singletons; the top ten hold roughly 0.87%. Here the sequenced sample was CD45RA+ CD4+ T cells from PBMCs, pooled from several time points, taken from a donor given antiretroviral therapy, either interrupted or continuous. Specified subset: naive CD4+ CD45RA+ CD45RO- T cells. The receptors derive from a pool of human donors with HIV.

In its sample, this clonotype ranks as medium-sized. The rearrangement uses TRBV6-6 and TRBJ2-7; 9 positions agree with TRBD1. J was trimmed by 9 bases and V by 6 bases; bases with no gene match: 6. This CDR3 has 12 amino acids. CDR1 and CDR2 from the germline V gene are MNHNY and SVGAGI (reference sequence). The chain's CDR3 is CASRGTGRVQYF. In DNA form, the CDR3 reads TGTGCCAGCAGAGGGACAGGGAGAGTGCAGTACTTC.

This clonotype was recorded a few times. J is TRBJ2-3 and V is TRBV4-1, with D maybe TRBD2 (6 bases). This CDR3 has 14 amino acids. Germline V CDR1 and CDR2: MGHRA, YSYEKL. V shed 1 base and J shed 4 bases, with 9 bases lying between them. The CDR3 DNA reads TGCGCCAGCAGCCAAGTCGGCGGGGCAGATACGCAGTATTTT. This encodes CASSQVGGADTQYF.

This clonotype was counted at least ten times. The CDR3 region has the DNA TGCAGTGCTAGAGATATAAGGGAGCAAGAGACCCAGTACTTC. It is translated as CSARDIREQETQYF. V and J are TRBV20-1 and TRBJ2-5, with D possibly matching TRBD2 (5 bases). Germline CDR1 and CDR2: DFQATT and SNEGSKA (reference sequence). The CDR3 covers 14 residues. Trimming pared 0 bases from V and 2 bases from J, leaving 10 bases between.